Following are 14 T cell receptor beta chains from one sample sequenced in a study of blood T cell repertoires in COVID-19. Generated by immunoSEQ multiplex PCR, the TCRdb table keeps only in-frame clones and is missing some. Found here are roughly 64,000 clones, 75% to 95% of them singletons; the top ten hold more than 9%. Input material: peripheral blood. The receptors were gathered from a woman older than 75 with active COVID-19.

This clone has more than one count but fewer than ten. The chain is built from TRBV6-5 and TRBJ1-6; perhaps TRBD1 as D (5 bases). The germline V gene encodes CDR1 MNHEY and CDR2 SVGAGI. Trimming took off 7 bases at V and 9 bases at J, with 16 bases between the two ends. The CDR3 spans 14 residues. The CDR3 is CASTTTVGGSPLHF. CDR3 DNA sequence: TGTGCCAGCACCACGACGGTCGGGGGTTCACCCCTCCACTTT.

This clone has only one observation. This chain uses TRBV5-1 with TRBJ2-3; 11 positions agree with TRBD2. The germline CDR1 and CDR2 sequences are SGHRS and YFSETQ. Trimming at V came to 1 base and at J to 3 bases, leaving 7 bases not matched to a gene. The CDR3 has 17 residues. CDR3 sequence (DNA): TGCGCCAGCAGCTTGTCGGATAGCGGGAGGGCTACAGATACGCAGTATTTT. Encoded protein: CASSLSDSGRATDTQYF. The entire variable domain, with the rest obtained from reference TRBV5-1 and TRBJ2-3, is as follows: KAGVTQTPRYLIKTRGQQVTLSCSPISGHRSVSWYQQTPGQGLQFLFEYFSETQRNKGNFPGRFSGRQFSNSRSEMNVSTLELGDSALYLCASSLSDSGRATDTQYFGPGTRLTVL.

V gene TRBV5-1 combines with J gene TRBJ2-1, with 14 bases fitting TRBD2. The germline gives CDR1 SGHRS, CDR2 YFSETQ. The CDR3 consists of 15 residues. The ends lost 7 bases at V and 8 bases at J; junction bases unmatched: 8. CDR3 sequence: CASQPGLAGVDEQFF. The CDR3 nucleotides are TGCGCCAGCCAACCGGGACTAGCGGGAGTCGATGAGCAGTTCTTC.

The rearrangement joins TRBV4-1 to TRBJ1-1; no clear D. The V end lost 2 bases, the J end lost 3 bases, and 4 bases lay between the germline ends. The germline V gene encodes CDR1 MGHRA and CDR2 YSYEKL. The CDR3 has 12 residues. The CDR3 nucleotides are TGCGCCAGCAGCCAACTAGACACTGAAGCTTTCTTT. Its translation is CASSQLDTEAFF.

DNA for the CDR3: TGTGCCAGCAGTTTCGGTAGAGCCATGAACACTGAAGCTTTCTTT. Encoded protein: CASSFGRAMNTEAFF. The genes are TRBV27 and TRBJ1-1; D is ambiguous. The CDR3 spans 15 residues. Trimming shortened V by 3 bases and J by 0 bases, and 11 bases separated the two germline ends. The V gene's germline CDR1 is MNHEY and CDR2 SMNVEV (reference sequence).

This chain uses TRBV3-1 (or the pseudogene TRBV3-2) with TRBJ2-5; 12 nucleotides match TRBD2. The germline CDR1 and CDR2 sequences are LGHDT and YNNKEL (reference sequence). With 0 bases clipped from V and 4 bases from J, the junction kept 3 bases outside the gene matches. The CDR3 extends over 16 amino acids. The CDR3 loop reads CASSQEASGRVETQYF. DNA of the CDR3: TGTGCCAGCAGCCAAGAGGCTAGCGGGAGGGTAGAGACCCAGTACTTC.

The chain joins TRBV2 to TRBJ2-1; 7 bases fit TRBD1. J lost 9 bases, V lost 5 bases, and 7 bases had no gene match. The CDR3 is 13 amino acids. The germline gives CDR1 SNHLY, CDR2 FYNNEI. The CDR3 DNA sequence: TGTGCCAGCAGTACCGGGGCAGGGGGTGAGCAGTTCTTC. Encoded protein: CASSTGAGGEQFF.

The genes are TRBV10-1 and TRBJ2-3; 9 bases are shared with TRBD2. The CDR3 is 14 residues long. Germline CDR1 reads WNHNN; CDR2 reads SYGVQD (reference sequence). With V trimmed by 7 bases and J by 2 bases, 4 bases remained unmatched. The CDR3 DNA reads as TGCGCCAGCAAGGCTAGCGGGGACACAGATACGCAGTATTTT. Translating gives CASKASGDTDTQYF.

The chain recombines TRBV27 with TRBJ2-6, with 7 bases that match TRBD1. Germline V gene lookup returns CDR1 MNHEY and CDR2 SMNVEV (reference sequence). V was clipped by 4 bases and J by 0 bases; unmatched bases: 12. The CDR3 is 19 amino acids. The CDR3 region is CASSSWTGTEYSGANVLTF. CDR3 sequence (DNA): TGTGCCAGCAGTTCATGGACTGGGACAGAGTACTCTGGGGCCAACGTCCTGACTTTC.

The chain carries TRBV6-5 and TRBJ2-2; 10 positions agree with TRBD2. The length of the CDR3 is 15 residues. The V and J ends lost 7 bases and 6 bases, in that order; junction bases with no gene match: 8. The V gene's germline CDR1 is MNHEY and CDR2 SVGAGI. In nucleotides, the CDR3 is TGTGCCAGCACCGCTAGCGGGAGAGGCGCCGGGGAGCTGTTTTTT. Its protein product is CASTASGRGAGELFF.

This chain uses TRBV2 with TRBJ2-1; 14 bases are a match to TRBD2. The CDR3 is 16 residues long. The V and J ends lost 6 bases and 0 bases, in that order; junction bases with no gene match: 1. Germline V gives CDR1 SNHLY, CDR2 FYNNEI. For the CDR3, the DNA is TGTGCCAGCAGCGGACTAGCGGGGGGCTCCTACAATGAGCAGTTCTTC. Its translation is CASSGLAGGSYNEQFF.

The chain combines TRBV2 with TRBJ1-4; 11 bases are a match to TRBD1. This CDR3 region has 13 residues. V lost 8 bases, J lost 6 bases, and 2 bases stayed unmatched. Germline-derived CDR1 and CDR2 are SNHLY and FYNNEI. The CDR3 reads CASGGQGDEKLFF. CDR3 bases: TGTGCCAGCGGGGGACAGGGGGATGAAAAACTGTTTTTT.

The gene calls are TRBV5-1 and TRBJ2-7; D is uncertain. This CDR3 spans 16 amino acids. The germline gives CDR1 SGHRS, CDR2 YFSETQ. Trimming shortened V by 4 bases and J by 0 bases, and 17 bases separated the two germline ends. The CDR3: CASSPGLLQSSYEQYF. The CDR3 region has the DNA TGCGCCAGCAGCCCAGGCCTCTTACAGTCCTCCTACGAGCAGTACTTC.

The V call is TRBV3-1 (or the pseudogene TRBV3-2), the J call TRBJ1-6; D possibly corresponds to TRBD1 (5 bases). Germline assignment: CDR1 LGHDT and CDR2 YNNKEL (reference sequence). V dropped 3 bases and J dropped 10 bases, with 13 bases sitting between them. The CDR3 is 14 residues long. The CDR3 sequence is CASSHGQRRSPLHF. CDR3 coding DNA: TGTGCCAGCAGCCACGGACAAAGGCGGTCACCCCTCCACTTT.